Following are 14 T cell receptor beta chains from one sample sequenced in a study of neurological immune-mediated disorders. Via MiXCR, TCRdb re-called the 5' RACE reads, giving one row per CDR3 protein. The table records 20,000 to 25,000 distinct CDR3 sequences, about 9.4% of them present only once. Sample: PBMCs. Receptors originate from a woman aged 55-70 years with HTLV-1-associated myelopathy (HAM/TSP).

This clonotype was observed many times. The chain's CDR3 is CASSASLGAGFYGYTF. The DNA for the CDR3 is TGTGCCAGCAGCGCCTCACTGGGAGCGGGCTTCTATGGCTACACCTTC. The chain combines TRBV9 with TRBJ1-2; D unresolved. Germline V gene data show CDR1 as SGDLS and CDR2 as YYNGEE. The CDR3 length is 16 residues. Trimming took 3 bases from V and 4 from J, leaving 19 bases between them.

There are many counts of this clonotype. The genes are TRBV6-5 and TRBJ1-2, with TRBD1 identical over 7 bases. The CDR3 has 14 amino acids. Germline V gene data show CDR1 as MNHEY and CDR2 as SVGAGI. V lost 2 bases to trimming and J lost 1 base; unmatched junction nucleotides: 1. The CDR3: CASSYRQGNYGYTF. CDR3 in DNA: TGTGCCAGCAGTTACAGACAGGGTAACTATGGCTACACCTTC.

This clonotype is classed as medium-sized. The chain employs TRBV20-1 and TRBJ2-3; no clear D gene. CDR1 DFQATT and CDR2 SNEGSKA come from the germline V gene (reference sequence). The CDR3 is 12 amino acids. V was cut by 3 bases and J by 2 bases, with 6 bases left in between. The chain's CDR3 is CSARPVTDTQYF. DNA of the CDR3: TGCAGTGCTAGGCCCGTCACAGATACGCAGTATTTT.

In this sample, this clonotype turned up many times. V gene TRBV6-5 combines with J gene TRBJ2-2; D ambiguous. V dropped 6 bases and J dropped 1 base, with 9 bases sitting between them. Germline V gives CDR1 MNHEY, CDR2 SVGAGI. The CDR3 is 14 residues long. CDR3 coding DNA: TGTGCCAGCAGCCTTTTAGAGAACACCGGGGAGCTGTTTTTT. Its protein is CASSLLENTGELFF.

In its sample, this clonotype ranks as medium-sized. V usage is TRBV5-1 and J usage is TRBJ2-1; no clear D gene. Germline assignment: CDR1 SGHRS and CDR2 YFSETQ. Trimming left V 0 bases short and J 14 bases short, with 15 bases between. This CDR3 has 13 residues. CDR3 sequence reads: CASSLEIGQSKFF. CDR3 coding DNA: TGCGCCAGCAGCTTGGAAATTGGGCAGTCAAAGTTCTTC.

The chain uses TRBV25-1 and TRBJ1-1, with 8 bases matching TRBD1. Trimming at V came to 6 bases and at J to 4 bases, leaving 10 bases not matched to a gene. This CDR3 spans 15 amino acids. Germline V CDR1 and CDR2: MGHDK, SYGVNS. In DNA, the CDR3 is TGTGCCAGCAGGGGGACAGGTTATTATATCACTGAAGCTTTCTTT. Protein product: CASRGTGYYITEAFF. The full variable domain, completed using reference TRBV25-1 and TRBJ1-1, is EADIYQTPRYLVIGTGKKITLECSQTMGHDKMYWYQQDPGMELHLIHYSYGVNSTEKGDLSSESTVSRIRTEHFPLTLESARPSHTSQYLCASRGTGYYITEAFFGQGTRLTVV.

This clonotype was counted at least ten times. J is TRBJ1-6 and V is TRBV5-1; no reliable D call. Germline CDR1 SGHRS, CDR2 YFSETQ. The CDR3 sequence is 13 residues long. Trimming stripped 4 bases from V and 10 bases from J, with 12 bases between. The CDR3 nucleotides are TGCGCCAGCAGCGCCAGTCTAGGCTCACCCCTCCACTTT. Translated, it gives CASSASLGSPLHF.

This clonotype came up once. Germline and junction disagree at one end, which may indicate a read error. CDR3 DNA sequence: TGTGACATCAGTGAGGCCGCAAGACAGGGACGAAGTGGGGCTTTCTTT. It translates to CDISEAARQGRSGAFF. The chain employs TRBV10-3 and TRBJ1-1; TRBD1 matches 7 bases. In germline, CDR1 is ENHRY, CDR2 SYGVKD. The CDR3 has 16 residues.

The sample holds many counts of this clonotype. V usage is TRBV5-1 and J usage is TRBJ2-7; D is unclear. V lost 0 bases, J lost 4 bases, and 5 bases lay in between. The CDR3 runs to 12 residues. Germline assignment: CDR1 SGHRS and CDR2 YFSETQ. The CDR3 bases are TGCGCCAGCAGCTTGGTCGGTTACGAGCAGTACTTC. It encodes CASSLVGYEQYF. Supplemented by reference TRBV5-1 and TRBJ2-7, the full variable domain reads KAGVTQTPRYLIKTRGQQVTLSCSPISGHRSVSWYQQTPGQGLQFLFEYFSETQRNKGNFPGRFSGRQFSNSRSEMNVSTLELGDSALYLCASSLVGYEQYFGPGTRLTVT.

This sequence joins TRBV20-1 and TRBJ2-1; 8 bases line up with TRBD1. The CDR3 runs to 13 residues. V trimming: 6 bases; J trimming: 9 bases; junction bases outside the gene matches: 10. Germline V gene data show CDR1 as DFQATT and CDR2 as SNEGSKA (reference sequence). The CDR3 region is CSAAPDRAGEQFF. For the CDR3, the DNA is TGCAGTGCCGCTCCGGACAGGGCTGGTGAGCAGTTCTTC.

This clonotype was counted many times. The chain employs TRBV7-9 and TRBJ1-5, with D tentatively TRBD1 (5 bases). Trimming removed 5 bases from V and 2 bases from J, with 10 bases in between. Germline CDR1 reads SEHNR; CDR2 reads FQNEAQ (reference sequence). This CDR3 is 14 amino acids long. The CDR3 DNA reads TGTGCCAGCAGCCCTTCGGGGGGCAATCAGCCCCAGCATTTT. It yields the protein CASSPSGGNQPQHF.

As for this clonotype: This may be a read error: a much more frequent sequence differs by one nucleotide. The CDR3 loop is CASSPPRPTGVNDYTF. DNA of the CDR3: TGTGCCAGCTCACCACCTCGGCCTACAGGAGTCAATGACTACACCTTC. This sequence joins TRBV18 and TRBJ1-2; D is perhaps TRBD1 (5 bases). The CDR3 runs 16 residues. Germline V gene data show CDR1 as KGHSH and CDR2 as LQKENI. Trimming removed 0 bases from V and 10 bases from J, with 21 bases in between.

This clonotype has at least ten counts. CDR3 region: CASSYERGGEQFF. Written as DNA, the CDR3 is TGTGCCAGCAGTTACGAGCGGGGGGGTGAGCAGTTCTTC. The chain combines TRBV6-5 with TRBJ2-1; 10 bases are a match to TRBD2. Germline-derived CDR1 and CDR2 are MNHEY and SVGAGI. The CDR3 contains 13 residues. After removal of 2 bases from V and 9 bases from J, the junction contained 1 base not matched to a gene.

This clonotype was seen repeatedly, ten times or more. The CDR3 sequence is CASSFNGQLNEKLFF. Here the CDR3 DNA reads TGCGCCAGCAGCTTTAACGGACAGCTTAATGAAAAACTGTTTTTT. The chain has TRBV5-1 and TRBJ1-4; a possible D gene is TRBD1 (6 bases). CDR1 and CDR2 from the germline V gene are SGHRS and YFSETQ. This CDR3 contains 15 residues. V gave up 2 bases and J gave up 4 bases, with 12 bases separating them. Full variable domain (outside the CDR3, taken from reference TRBV5-1 and TRBJ1-4): KAGVTQTPRYLIKTRGQQVTLSCSPISGHRSVSWYQQTPGQGLQFLFEYFSETQRNKGNFPGRFSGRQFSNSRSEMNVSTLELGDSALYLCASSFNGQLNEKLFFGSGTQLSVL.